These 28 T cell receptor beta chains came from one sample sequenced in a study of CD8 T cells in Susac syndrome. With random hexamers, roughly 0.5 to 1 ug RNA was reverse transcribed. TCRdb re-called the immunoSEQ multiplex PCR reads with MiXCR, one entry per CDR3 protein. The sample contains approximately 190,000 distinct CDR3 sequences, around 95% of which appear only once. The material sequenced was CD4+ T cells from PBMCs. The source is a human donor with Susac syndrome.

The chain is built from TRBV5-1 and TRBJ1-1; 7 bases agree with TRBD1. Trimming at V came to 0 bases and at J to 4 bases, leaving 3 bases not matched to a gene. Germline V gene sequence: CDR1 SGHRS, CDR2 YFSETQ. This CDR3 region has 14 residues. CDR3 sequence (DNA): TGCGCCAGCAGCTTGGTAGCAGGGGGCACTGAAGCTTTCTTT. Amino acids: CASSLVAGGTEAFF.

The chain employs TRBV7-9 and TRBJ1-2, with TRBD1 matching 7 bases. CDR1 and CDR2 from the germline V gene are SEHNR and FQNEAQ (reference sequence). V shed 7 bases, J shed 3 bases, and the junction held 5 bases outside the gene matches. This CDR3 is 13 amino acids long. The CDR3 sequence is CASTVTGDYGYTF. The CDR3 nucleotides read TGTGCCAGCACCGTCACAGGGGACTATGGCTACACCTTC.

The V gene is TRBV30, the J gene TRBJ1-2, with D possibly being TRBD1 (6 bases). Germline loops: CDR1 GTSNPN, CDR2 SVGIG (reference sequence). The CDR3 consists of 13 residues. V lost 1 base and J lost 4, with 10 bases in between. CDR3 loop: CAWSAQGIYGYTF. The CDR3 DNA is TGTGCCTGGAGTGCACAGGGCATCTATGGCTACACCTTC. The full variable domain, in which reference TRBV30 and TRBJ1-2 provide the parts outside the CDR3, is SQTIHQWPATLVQPVGSPLSLECTVEGTSNPNLYWYRQAAGRGLQLLFYSVGIGQISSEVPQNLSASRPQDRQFILSSKKLLLSDSGFYLCAWSAQGIYGYTFGSGTRLTVV.

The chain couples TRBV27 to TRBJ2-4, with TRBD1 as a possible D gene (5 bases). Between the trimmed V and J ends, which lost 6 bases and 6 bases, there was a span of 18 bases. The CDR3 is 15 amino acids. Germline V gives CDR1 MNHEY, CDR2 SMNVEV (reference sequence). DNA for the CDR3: TGTGCCAGCAGCCCCCCGGGCAGGGCAGTAAACATTCAGTACTTC. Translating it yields CASSPPGRAVNIQYF.

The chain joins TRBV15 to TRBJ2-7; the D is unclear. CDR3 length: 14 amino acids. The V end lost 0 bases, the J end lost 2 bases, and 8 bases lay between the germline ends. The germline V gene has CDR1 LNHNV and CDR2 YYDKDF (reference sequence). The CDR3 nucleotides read TGTGCCACCAGCAGAGATCAAGCTGCCTACGAGCAGTACTTC. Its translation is CATSRDQAAYEQYF.

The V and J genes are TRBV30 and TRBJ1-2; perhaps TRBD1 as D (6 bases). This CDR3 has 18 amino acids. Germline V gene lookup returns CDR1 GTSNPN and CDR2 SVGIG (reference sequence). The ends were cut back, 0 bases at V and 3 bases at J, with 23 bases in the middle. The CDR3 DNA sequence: TGTGCCTGGAGTGTACGGGTCTTCGTTTGGGGGGCAGACTATGGCTACACCTTC. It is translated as CAWSVRVFVWGADYGYTF.

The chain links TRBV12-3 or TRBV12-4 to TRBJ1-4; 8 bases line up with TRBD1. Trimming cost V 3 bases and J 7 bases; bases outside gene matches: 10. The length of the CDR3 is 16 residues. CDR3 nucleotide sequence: TGTGCCAGCAGTTTCGGGCTTGGACAGGGAGGTGAAAAACTGTTTTTT. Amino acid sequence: CASSFGLGQGGEKLFF.

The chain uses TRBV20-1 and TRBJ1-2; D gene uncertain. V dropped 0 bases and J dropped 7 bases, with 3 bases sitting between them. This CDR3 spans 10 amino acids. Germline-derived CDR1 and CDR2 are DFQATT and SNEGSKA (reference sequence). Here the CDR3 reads CSAREGGYTF. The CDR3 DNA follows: TGCAGTGCTAGAGAAGGTGGCTACACCTTC.

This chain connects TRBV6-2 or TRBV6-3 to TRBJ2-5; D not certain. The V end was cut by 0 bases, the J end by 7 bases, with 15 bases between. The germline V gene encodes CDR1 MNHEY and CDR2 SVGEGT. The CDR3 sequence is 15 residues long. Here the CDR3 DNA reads TGTGCCAGCAGTTACTCAGACCCCCGGGTGGGGACCCAGTACTTC. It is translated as CASSYSDPRVGTQYF.

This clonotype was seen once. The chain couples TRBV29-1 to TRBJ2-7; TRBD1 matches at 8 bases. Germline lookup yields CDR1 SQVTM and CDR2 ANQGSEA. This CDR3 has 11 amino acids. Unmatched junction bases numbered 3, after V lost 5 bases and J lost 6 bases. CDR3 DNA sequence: TGCAGCGTTCTTACAGGGGGCGAGCAGTACTTC. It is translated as CSVLTGGEQYF.

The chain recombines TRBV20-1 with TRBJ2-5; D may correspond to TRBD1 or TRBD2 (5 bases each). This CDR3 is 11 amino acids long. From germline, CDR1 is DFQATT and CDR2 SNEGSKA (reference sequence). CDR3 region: CGGGDEETQYF. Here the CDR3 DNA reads TGCGGGGGTGGTGATGAGGAGACCCAGTACTTC.

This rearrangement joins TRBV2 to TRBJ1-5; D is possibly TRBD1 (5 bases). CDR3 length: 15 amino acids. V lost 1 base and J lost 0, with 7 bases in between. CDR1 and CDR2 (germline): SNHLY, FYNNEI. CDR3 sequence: CASSEGQISNQPQHF. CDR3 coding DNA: TGTGCCAGCAGTGAAGGACAGATTAGCAATCAGCCCCAGCATTTT.

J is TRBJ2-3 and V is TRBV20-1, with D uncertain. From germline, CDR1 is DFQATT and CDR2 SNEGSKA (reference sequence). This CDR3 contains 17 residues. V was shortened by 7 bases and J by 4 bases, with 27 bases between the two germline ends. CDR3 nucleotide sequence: TGCAGTGTTGCGACTCAAGCCCCTGTTAGGTTCGCAGATACGCAGTATTTT. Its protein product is CSVATQAPVRFADTQYF.

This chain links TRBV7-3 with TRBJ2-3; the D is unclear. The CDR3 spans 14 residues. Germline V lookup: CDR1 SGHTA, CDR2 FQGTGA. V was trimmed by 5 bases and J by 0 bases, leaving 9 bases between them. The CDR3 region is CASSQGHSTDTQYF. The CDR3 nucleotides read TGTGCCAGCAGCCAAGGTCACAGCACAGATACGCAGTATTTT.

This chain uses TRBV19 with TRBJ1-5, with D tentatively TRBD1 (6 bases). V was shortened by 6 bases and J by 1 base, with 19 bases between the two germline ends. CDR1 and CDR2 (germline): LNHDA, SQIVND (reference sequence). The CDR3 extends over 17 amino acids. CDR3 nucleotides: TGTGCCAGTAGCGACCCGGACAGAGCATTAAGCAATCAGCCCCAGCATTTT. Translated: CASSDPDRALSNQPQHF.

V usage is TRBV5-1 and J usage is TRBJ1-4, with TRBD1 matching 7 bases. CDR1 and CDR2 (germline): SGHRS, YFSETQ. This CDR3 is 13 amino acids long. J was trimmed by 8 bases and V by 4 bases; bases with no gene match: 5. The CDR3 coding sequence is TGCGCCAGCAGCGGAGGGGGCGGAGAAAAACTGTTTTTT. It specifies CASSGGGGEKLFF.

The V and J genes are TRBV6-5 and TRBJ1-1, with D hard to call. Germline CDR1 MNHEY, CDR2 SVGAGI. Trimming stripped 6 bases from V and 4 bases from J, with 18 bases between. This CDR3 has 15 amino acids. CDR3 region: CASRAPPGKGTEAFF. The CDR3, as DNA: TGTGCCAGCAGGGCCCCTCCGGGAAAGGGCACTGAAGCTTTCTTT.

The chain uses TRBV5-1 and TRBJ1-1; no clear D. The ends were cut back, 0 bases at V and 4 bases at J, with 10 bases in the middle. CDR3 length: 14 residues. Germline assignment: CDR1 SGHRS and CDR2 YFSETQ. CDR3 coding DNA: TGCGCCAGCAGCTTGGGAGACGGCAGCACTGAAGCTTTCTTT. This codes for CASSLGDGSTEAFF.

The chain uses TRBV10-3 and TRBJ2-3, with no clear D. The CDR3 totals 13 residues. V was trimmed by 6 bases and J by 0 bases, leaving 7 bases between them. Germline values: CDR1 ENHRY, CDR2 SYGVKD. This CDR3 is CAISPGSTDTQYF. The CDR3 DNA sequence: TGTGCCATCAGCCCTGGTAGCACAGATACGCAGTATTTT.

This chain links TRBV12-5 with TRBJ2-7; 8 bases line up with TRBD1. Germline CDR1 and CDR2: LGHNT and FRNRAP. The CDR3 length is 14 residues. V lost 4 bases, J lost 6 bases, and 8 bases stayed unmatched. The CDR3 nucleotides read TGTGCTAGTGGTTATGGTTCCAGGGGGCTCGAGCAGTACTTC. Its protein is CASGYGSRGLEQYF. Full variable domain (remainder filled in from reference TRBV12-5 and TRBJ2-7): DARVTQTPRHKVTEMGQEVTMRCQPILGHNTVFWYRQTMMQGLELLAYFRNRAPLDDSGMPKDRFSAEMPDATLATLKIQPSEPRDSAVYFCASGYGSRGLEQYFGPGTRLTVT.

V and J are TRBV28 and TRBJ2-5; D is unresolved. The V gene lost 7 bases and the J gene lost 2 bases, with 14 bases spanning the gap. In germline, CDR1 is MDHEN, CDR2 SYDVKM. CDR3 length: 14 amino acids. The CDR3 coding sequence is TGTGCCAGCACGGTGGCAGGACCGCAAGAGACCCAGTACTTC. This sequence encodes CASTVAGPQETQYF. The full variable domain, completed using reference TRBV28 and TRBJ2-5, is DVKVTQSSRYLVKRTGEKVFLECVQDMDHENMFWYRQDPGLGLRLIYFSYDVKMKEKGDIPEGYSVSREKKERFSLILESASTNQTSMYLCASTVAGPQETQYFGPGTRLLVL.

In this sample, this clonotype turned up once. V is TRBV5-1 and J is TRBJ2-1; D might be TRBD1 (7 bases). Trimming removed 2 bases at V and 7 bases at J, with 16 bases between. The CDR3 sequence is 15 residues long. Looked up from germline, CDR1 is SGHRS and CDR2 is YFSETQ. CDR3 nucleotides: TGCGCCAGCAGCTTTAGGGACAGAGGGAGGAATGAGCAGTTCTTC. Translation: CASSFRDRGRNEQFF.

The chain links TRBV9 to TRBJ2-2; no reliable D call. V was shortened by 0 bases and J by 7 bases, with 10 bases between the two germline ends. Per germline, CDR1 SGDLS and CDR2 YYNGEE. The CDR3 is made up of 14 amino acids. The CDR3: CASSVGMSIGELFF. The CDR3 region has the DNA TGTGCCAGCAGCGTAGGAATGAGTATCGGGGAGCTGTTTTTT.

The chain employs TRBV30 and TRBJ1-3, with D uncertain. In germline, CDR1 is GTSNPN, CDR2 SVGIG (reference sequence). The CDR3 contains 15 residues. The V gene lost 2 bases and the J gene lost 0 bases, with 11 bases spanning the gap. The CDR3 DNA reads TGTGCCTGGAGTATGACACCCGCCTCTGGAAACACCATATATTTT. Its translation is CAWSMTPASGNTIYF.

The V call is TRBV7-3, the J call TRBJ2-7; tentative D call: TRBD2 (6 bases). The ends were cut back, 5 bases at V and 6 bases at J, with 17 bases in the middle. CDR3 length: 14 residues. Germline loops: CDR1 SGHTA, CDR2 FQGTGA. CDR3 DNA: TGTGCCAGCAGCCCCCAGCCTAGCGCCTTCGAGCAGTACTTC. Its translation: CASSPQPSAFEQYF.

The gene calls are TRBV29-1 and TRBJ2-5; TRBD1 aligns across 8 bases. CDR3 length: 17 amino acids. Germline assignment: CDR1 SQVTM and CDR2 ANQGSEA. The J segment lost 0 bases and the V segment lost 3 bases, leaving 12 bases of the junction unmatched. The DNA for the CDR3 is TGCAGCGTTGATCTCCTCCGACAGGGGCTGTACCAAGAGACCCAGTACTTC. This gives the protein CSVDLLRQGLYQETQYF.

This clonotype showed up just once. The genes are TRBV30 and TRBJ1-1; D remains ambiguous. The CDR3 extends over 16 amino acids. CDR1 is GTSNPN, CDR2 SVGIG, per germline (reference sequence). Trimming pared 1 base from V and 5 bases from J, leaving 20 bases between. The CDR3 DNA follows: TGTGCCTGGAGTGACCCCCCCCATGGATTAGTGACTGAAGCTTTCTTT. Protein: CAWSDPPHGLVTEAFF. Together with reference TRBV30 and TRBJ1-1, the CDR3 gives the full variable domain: SQTIHQWPATLVQPVGSPLSLECTVEGTSNPNLYWYRQAAGRGLQLLFYSVGIGQISSEVPQNLSASRPQDRQFILSSKKLLLSDSGFYLCAWSDPPHGLVTEAFFGQGTRLTVV.

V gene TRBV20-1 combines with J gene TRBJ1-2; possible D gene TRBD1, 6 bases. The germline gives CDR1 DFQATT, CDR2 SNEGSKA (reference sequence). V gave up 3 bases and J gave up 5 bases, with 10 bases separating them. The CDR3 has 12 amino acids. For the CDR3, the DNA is TGCAGTGCTAGGTGGCAGGGGTATGGCTACACCTTC. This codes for CSARWQGYGYTF.